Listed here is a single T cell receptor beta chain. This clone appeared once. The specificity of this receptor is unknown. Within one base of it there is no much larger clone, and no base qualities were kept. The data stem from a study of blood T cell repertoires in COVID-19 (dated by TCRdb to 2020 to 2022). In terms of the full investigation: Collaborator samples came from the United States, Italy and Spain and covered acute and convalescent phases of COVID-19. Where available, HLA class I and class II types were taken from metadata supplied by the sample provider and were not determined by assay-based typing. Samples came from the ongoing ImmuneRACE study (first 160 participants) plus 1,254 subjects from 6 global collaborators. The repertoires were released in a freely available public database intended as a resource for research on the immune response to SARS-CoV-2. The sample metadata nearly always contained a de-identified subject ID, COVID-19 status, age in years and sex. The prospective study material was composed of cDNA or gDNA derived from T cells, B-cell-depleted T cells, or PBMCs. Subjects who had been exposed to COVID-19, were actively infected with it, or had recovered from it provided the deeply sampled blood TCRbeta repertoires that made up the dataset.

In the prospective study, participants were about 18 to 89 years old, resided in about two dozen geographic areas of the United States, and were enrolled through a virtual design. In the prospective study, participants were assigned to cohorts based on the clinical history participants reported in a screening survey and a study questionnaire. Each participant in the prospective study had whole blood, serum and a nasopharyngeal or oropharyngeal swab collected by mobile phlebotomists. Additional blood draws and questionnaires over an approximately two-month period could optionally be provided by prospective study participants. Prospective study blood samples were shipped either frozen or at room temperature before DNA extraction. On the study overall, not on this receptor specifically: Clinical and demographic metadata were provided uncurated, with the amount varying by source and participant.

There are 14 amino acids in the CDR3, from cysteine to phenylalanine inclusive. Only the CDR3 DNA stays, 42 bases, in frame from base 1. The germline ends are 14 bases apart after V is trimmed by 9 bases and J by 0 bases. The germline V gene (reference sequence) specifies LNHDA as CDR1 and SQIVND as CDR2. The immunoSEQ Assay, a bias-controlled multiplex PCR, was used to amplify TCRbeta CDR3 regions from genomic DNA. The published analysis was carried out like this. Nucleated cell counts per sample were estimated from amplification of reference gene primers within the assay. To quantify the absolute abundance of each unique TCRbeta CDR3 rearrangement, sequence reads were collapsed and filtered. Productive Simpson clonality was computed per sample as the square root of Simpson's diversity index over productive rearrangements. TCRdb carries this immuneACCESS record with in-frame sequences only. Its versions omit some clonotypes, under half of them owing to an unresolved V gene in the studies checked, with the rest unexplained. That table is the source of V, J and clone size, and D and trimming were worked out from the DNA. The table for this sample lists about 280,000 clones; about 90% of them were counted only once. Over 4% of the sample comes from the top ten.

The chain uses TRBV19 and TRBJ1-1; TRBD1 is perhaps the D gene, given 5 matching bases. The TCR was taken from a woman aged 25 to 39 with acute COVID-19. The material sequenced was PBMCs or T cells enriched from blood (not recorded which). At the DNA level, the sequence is TGTGCCAGCGGGAGACAGAACATGAACACTGAAGCTTTCTTT. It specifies CASGRQNMNTEAFF.